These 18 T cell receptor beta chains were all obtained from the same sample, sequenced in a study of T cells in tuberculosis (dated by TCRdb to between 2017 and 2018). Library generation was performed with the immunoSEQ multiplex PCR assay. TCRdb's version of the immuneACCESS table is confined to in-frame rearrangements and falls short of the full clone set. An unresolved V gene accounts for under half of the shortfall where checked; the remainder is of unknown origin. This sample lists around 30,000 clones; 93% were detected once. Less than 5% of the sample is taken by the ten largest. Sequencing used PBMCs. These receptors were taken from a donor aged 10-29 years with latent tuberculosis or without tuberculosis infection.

CDR3 sequence: CASSPPRASGAYNEQFF. Written as DNA, the CDR3 is TGTGCCAGCTCACCACCCAGGGCTAGCGGGGCCTACAATGAGCAGTTCTTC. J is TRBJ2-1 and V is TRBV18, with 9 bases aligning to TRBD2. The germline CDR1 and CDR2 sequences are KGHSH and LQKENI. The trim removed 0 bases at V and 2 bases at J, leaving 5 bases unmatched. CDR3 size: 17 residues. The variable domain in full, completed from reference TRBV18 and TRBJ2-1, reads NAGVMQNPRHLVRRRGQEARLRCSPMKGHSHVYWYRQLPEEGLKFMVYLQKENIIDESGMPKERFSAEFPKEGPSILRIQQVVRGDSAAYFCASSPPRASGAYNEQFFGPGTRLTVL.

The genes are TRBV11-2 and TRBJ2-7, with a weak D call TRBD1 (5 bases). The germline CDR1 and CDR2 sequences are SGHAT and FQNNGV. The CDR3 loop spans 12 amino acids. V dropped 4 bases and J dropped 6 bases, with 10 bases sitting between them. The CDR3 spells CASSSQGIEQYF. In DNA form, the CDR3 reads TGTGCCAGCAGCTCCCAGGGTATCGAGCAGTACTTC.

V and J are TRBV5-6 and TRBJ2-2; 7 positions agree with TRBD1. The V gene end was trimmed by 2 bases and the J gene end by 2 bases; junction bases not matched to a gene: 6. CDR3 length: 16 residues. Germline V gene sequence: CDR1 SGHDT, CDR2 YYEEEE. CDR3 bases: TGTGCCAGCAGCTTCTTGGCAGGGGGAAACACCGGGGAGCTGTTTTTT. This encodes CASSFLAGGNTGELFF.

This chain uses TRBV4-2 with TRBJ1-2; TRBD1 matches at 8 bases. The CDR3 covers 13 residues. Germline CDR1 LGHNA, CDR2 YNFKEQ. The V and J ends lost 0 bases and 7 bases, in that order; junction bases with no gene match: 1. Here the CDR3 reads CASSQEQGGGYTF. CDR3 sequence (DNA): TGTGCCAGCAGCCAAGAACAGGGGGGTGGCTACACCTTC.

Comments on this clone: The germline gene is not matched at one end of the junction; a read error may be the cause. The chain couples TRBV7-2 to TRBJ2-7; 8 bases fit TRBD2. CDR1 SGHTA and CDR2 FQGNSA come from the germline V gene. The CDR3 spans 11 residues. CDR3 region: CASSQGLGINF. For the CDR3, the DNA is TGTGCCAGCAGCCAGGGACTAGGGATCAACTTC. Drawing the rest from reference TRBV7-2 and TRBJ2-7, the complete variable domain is GAGVSQSPSNKVTEKGKDVELRCDPISGHTALYWYRQSLGQGLEFLIYFQGNSAPDKSGLPSDRFSAERTGGSVSTLTIQRTQQEDSAVYLCASSQGLGINFGPGTRLTVT.

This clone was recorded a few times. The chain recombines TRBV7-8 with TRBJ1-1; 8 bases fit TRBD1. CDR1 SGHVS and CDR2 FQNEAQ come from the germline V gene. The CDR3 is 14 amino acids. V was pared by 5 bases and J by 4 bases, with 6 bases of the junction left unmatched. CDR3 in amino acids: CASSLRQGSTEAFF. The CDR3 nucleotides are TGTGCCAGCAGCCTTCGACAGGGGTCCACTGAAGCTTTCTTT. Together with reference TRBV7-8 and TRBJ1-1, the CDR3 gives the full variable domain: GAGVSQSPRYKVAKRGQDVALRCDPISGHVSLFWYQQALGQGPEFLTYFQNEAQLDKSGLPSDRFFAERPEGSVSTLKIQRTQQEDSAVYLCASSLRQGSTEAFFGQGTRLTVV.

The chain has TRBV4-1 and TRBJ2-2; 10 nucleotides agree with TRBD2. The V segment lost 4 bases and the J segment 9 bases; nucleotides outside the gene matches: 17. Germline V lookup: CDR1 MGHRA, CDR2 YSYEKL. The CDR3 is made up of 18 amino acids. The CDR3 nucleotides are TGCGCCAGCAGCCTCACACAGGGTATCAGCGGGGGGGCCCGGGAGCTGTTTTTT. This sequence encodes CASSLTQGISGGARELFF.

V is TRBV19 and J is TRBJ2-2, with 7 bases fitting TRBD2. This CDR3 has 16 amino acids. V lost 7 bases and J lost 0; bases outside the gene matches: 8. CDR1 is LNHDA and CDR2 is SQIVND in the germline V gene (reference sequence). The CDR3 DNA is TGTGCCAGTAAGAGTAGAGCGGGGTCGAACACCGGGGAGCTGTTTTTT. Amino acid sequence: CASKSRAGSNTGELFF.

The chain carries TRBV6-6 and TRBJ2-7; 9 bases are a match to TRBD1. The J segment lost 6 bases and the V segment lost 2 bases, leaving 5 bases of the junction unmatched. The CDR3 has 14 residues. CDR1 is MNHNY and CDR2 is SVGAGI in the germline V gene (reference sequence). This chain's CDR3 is CASSYGTGPGEQYF. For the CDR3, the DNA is TGTGCCAGCAGTTACGGGACAGGGCCCGGCGAGCAGTACTTC.

This CDR3 is CAISESSVTNEKLFF. The CDR3 DNA is TGTGCCATCAGTGAGTCGTCGGTGACTAATGAAAAACTGTTTTTT. The gene calls are TRBV10-3 and TRBJ1-4; no clear D gene. The CDR3 is 15 amino acids. The germline gives CDR1 ENHRY, CDR2 SYGVKD. V lost 0 bases, J lost 2 bases, and 7 bases lay in between.

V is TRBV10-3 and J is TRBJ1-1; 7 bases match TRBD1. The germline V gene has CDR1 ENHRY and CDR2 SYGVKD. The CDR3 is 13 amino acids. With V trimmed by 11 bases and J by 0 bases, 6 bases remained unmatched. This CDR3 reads CAVRDSLNTEAFF. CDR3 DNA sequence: TGTGCCGTAAGGGACAGCTTGAACACTGAAGCTTTCTTT.

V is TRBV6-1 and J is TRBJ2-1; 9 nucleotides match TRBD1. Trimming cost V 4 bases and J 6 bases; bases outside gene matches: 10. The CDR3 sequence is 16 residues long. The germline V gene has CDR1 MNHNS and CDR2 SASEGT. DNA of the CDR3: TGTGCCAGCAGTGTACAGACCGGGACAGGGTCCAATGAGCAGTTCTTC. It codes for CASSVQTGTGSNEQFF.

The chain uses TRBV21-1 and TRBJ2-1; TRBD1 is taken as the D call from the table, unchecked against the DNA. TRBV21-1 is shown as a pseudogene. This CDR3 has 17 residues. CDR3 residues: CASSRDRVEGTYNEQFF. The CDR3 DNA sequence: TGTGCCAGCAGCCGTGACAGGGTGGAAGGGACCTACAATGAGCAGTTCTTC.

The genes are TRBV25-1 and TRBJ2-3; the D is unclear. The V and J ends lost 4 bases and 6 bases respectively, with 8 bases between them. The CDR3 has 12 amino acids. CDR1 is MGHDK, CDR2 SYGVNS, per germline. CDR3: CASSGTIDTQYF. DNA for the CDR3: TGTGCCAGCAGTGGTACTATCGATACGCAGTATTTT. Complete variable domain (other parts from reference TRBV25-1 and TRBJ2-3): EADIYQTPRYLVIGTGKKITLECSQTMGHDKMYWYQQDPGMELHLIHYSYGVNSTEKGDLSSESTVSRIRTEHFPLTLESARPSHTSQYLCASSGTIDTQYFGPGTRLTVL.

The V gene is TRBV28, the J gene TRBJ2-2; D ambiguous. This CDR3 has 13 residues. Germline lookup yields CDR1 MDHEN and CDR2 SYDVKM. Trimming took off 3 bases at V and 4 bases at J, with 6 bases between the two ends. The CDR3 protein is CASSFPVTGELFF. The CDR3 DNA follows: TGTGCCAGCAGTTTTCCAGTCACCGGGGAGCTGTTTTTT.

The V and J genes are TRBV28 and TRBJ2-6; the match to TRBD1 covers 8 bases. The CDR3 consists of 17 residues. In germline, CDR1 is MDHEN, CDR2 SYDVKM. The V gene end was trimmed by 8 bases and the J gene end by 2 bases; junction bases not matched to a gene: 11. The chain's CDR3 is CASGAQGALTGANVLTF. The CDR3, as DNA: TGTGCCAGCGGTGCGCAGGGGGCTTTGACTGGGGCCAACGTCCTGACTTTC.

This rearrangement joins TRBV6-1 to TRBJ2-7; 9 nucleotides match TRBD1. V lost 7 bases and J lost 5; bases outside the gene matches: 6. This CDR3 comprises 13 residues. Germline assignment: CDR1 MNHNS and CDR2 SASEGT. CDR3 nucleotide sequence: TGTGCCAGCACCGGGACAGGGCTCAACGAGCAGTACTTC. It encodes CASTGTGLNEQYF.

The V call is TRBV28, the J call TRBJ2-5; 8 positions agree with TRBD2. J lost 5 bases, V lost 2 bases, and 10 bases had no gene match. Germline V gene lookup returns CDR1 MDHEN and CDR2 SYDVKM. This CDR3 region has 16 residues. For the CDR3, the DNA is TGTGCCAGCAGTTTAACAGCGGGGGAGGCGGAGGAGACCCAGTACTTC. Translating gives CASSLTAGEAEETQYF.